The following is a TCR beta chain sequence with its context. Profiling relied on immunoSEQ multiplex PCR, and the TCRdb table lists in-frame clones only, not all of them. The sample contains fewer than 65,000 clones, around 90% of which appear only once. This sample was included in a study of OX40 agonist ivuxolimab in advanced cancers. This clonotype was obtained from an adult with an advanced solid tumor such as melanoma, head and neck, liver or kidney cancer. Sequenced here: CD4+ or CD8+ T cells sorted from blood, sampled in a trial of the OX40 agonist ivuxolimab.

The CDR3 loop reads CASKASGGTSTDTQYF. The CDR3 region has the DNA TGTGCCAGCAAGGCTAGCGGGGGGACTAGCACAGATACGCAGTATTTT. The chain has TRBV2 and TRBJ2-3, with 11 bases that match TRBD2. J was trimmed by 0 bases and V by 7 bases; bases with no gene match: 6. CDR3 length: 16 amino acids. CDR1 SNHLY and CDR2 FYNNEI come from the germline V gene. Looking up the rest from reference TRBV2 and TRBJ2-3 gives the full variable domain: EPEVTQTPSHQVTQMGQEVILRCVPISNHLYFYWYRQILGQKVEFLVSFYNNEISEKSEIFDDQFSVERPDGSNFTLKIRSTKLEDSAMYFCASKASGGTSTDTQYFGPGTRLTVL.